The 10 T cell receptor beta chains below all came from one sample that was sequenced in a study of identical twins. MiXCR was run by TCRdb on the 5' RACE reads, yielding one entry per CDR3 protein. The sample contains 1.5 million to 2 million distinct CDR3 sequences, about 31% of which appear only once. Sequencing was carried out using cord blood. These receptors were taken from a newborn girl in good health.

The rearrangement links TRBV5-1 to TRBJ2-5; 9 nucleotides match TRBD1. The V segment lost 5 bases and the J segment 5 bases; nucleotides outside the gene matches: 10. This CDR3 spans 15 amino acids. CDR1 is SGHRS, CDR2 YFSETQ, per germline. CDR3 coding DNA: TGCGCCAGCAGTTCCGGGACAGGGTCGGGCGAGACCCAGTACTTC. This encodes CASSSGTGSGETQYF.

In its sample, this clonotype was seen many times. V usage is TRBV5-1 and J usage is TRBJ2-1; 7 bases fit TRBD2. This CDR3 contains 15 residues. Per the germline V gene, CDR1 is SGHRS and CDR2 is YFSETQ. V lost 3 bases, J lost 5 bases, and 8 bases stayed unmatched. In DNA, the CDR3 is TGCGCCAGCAGCTCGGGGGGAGTTTTAAACAATGAGCAGTTCTTC. Its translation: CASSSGGVLNNEQFF.

The rearrangement links TRBV3-1 to TRBJ2-7; the D gene is possibly TRBD1 (5 bases). The CDR3 length is 13 residues. V lost 3 bases to trimming and J lost 3 bases, with 9 bases between them. Germline V gene data show CDR1 as LGHDT and CDR2 as YNNKEL (reference sequence). The CDR3 region has the DNA TGTGCCAGCAGCCATCAGGGTGACTACGAGCAGTACTTC. Translation: CASSHQGDYEQYF.

The V call is TRBV5-1, the J call TRBJ2-5, with D possibly being TRBD1 or TRBD2 (5 bases each). CDR1 and CDR2 from the germline V gene are SGHRS and YFSETQ. The V and J ends lost 1 base and 3 bases respectively, with 13 bases between them. The CDR3 runs to 15 residues. CDR3 sequence reads: CASSLHTGQKETQYF. The CDR3 DNA follows: TGCGCCAGCAGCTTGCATACGGGGCAGAAAGAGACCCAGTACTTC.

This chain joins TRBV29-1 and TRBJ1-1; TRBD1 matches 9 bases. This CDR3 contains 16 residues. V gave up 1 base and J gave up 2 bases; unmatched junction bases: 8. Per germline, CDR1 SQVTM and CDR2 ANQGSEA. CDR3 coding DNA: TGCAGCGTTGAAGGCCCCGGACAGGGGAGAAACACTGAAGCTTTCTTT. Protein sequence: CSVEGPGQGRNTEAFF.

This chain joins TRBV5-6 and TRBJ2-1, with 9 positions matching TRBD2. The CDR3 length is 16 residues. Germline loops: CDR1 SGHDT, CDR2 YYEEEE. V dropped 1 base and J dropped 4; count of bases not matched to a gene: 6. In nucleotides, the CDR3 is TGTGCCAGCAGCTTGATCCGGCGGGGGGGATACAATGAGCAGTTCTTC. Its protein product is CASSLIRRGGYNEQFF. The whole variable domain, filled in from reference TRBV5-6 and TRBJ2-1, reads DAGVTQSPTHLIKTRGQQVTLRCSPKSGHDTVSWYQQALGQGPQFIFQYYEEEERQRGNFPDRFSGHQFPNYSSELNVNALLLGDSALYLCASSLIRRGGYNEQFFGPGTRLTVL.

Of note for this clonotype: Being one base from a much bigger clone, this may be a read error. The J gene is TRBJ2-1, the V gene TRBV13; 7 bases fit TRBD2. The J call could be wrong; TRBJ2-7 is a better fit for the DNA end. Germline CDR1 and CDR2: PRHDT and FYEKMQ (reference sequence). CDR3 length: 15 amino acids. CDR3 loop: CASSLDGTTYNEQYF. In DNA, the CDR3 is TGTGCCAGCAGCTTAGATGGGACTACCTACAATGAGCAGTACTTC.

Comments on this clonotype: At one end, the junction sequence differs from germline, possibly due to a read error. The CDR3, as DNA: TGTGCCAGCAGTTTATTTTTGCCAGGGTCGAACACTGGAGCTTTCTTT. It yields the protein CASSLFLPGSNTGAFF. The chain joins TRBV27 to TRBJ1-1; tentatively, D is TRBD1 (5 bases). Germline assignment: CDR1 MNHEY and CDR2 SMNVEV (reference sequence). The CDR3 totals 16 residues.

This clonotype has just a few counts. This chain links TRBV12-3 or TRBV12-4 with TRBJ2-1; maybe TRBD1 (6 bases). The CDR3 has 17 residues. The V gene lost 4 bases and the J gene lost 4 bases, with 20 bases spanning the gap. CDR3 amino acids: CASSWGPRTASYNEQFF. Here the CDR3 DNA reads TGTGCCAGCAGTTGGGGCCCACGGACAGCATCATACAATGAGCAGTTCTTC.

This clonotype turned up a few times. V gene TRBV2 combines with J gene TRBJ2-1, with TRBD2 as a possible D gene (6 bases). CDR1 SNHLY and CDR2 FYNNEI come from the germline V gene. Between the trimmed V and J ends, which lost 6 bases and 9 bases, there was a span of 18 bases. The CDR3 runs to 14 residues. Here the CDR3 reads CASRGLADPIEQFF. The CDR3 nucleotides read TGTGCCAGCAGGGGGTTAGCGGACCCCATTGAGCAGTTCTTC.